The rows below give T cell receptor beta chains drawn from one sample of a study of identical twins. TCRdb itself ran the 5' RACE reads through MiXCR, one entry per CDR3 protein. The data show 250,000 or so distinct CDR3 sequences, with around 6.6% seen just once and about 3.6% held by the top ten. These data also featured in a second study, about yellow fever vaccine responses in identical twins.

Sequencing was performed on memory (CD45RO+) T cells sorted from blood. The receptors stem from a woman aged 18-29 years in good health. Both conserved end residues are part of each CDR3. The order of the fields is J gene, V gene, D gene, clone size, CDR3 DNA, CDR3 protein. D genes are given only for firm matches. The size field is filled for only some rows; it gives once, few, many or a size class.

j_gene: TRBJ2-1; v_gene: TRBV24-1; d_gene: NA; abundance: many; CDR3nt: TGTGCCACCAGTGATTCCTCCCCGAAACGGTACAATGAGCAGTTCTTC; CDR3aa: CATSDSSPKRYNEQFF
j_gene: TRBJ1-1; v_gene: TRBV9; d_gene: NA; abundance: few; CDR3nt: TGTGCCAGCAGCGTTGCTCCCGACCACACTGAAGCTTTCTTT; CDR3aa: CASSVAPDHTEAFF
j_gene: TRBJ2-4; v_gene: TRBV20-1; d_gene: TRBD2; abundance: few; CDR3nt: TGCAGTGCTAGGAGACCGACGGGACTAGCGGGAGGGCAGGACATTCAGTACTTC; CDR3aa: CSARRPTGLAGGQDIQYF
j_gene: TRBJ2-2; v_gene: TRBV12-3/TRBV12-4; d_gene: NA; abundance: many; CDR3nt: TGTGCCAGCGGGCCGGACGGTTGGTATGTCACCGGGGAGCTGTTTTTT; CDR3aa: CASGPDGWYVTGELFF
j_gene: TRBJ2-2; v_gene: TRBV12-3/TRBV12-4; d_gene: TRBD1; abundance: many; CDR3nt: TGTGCCAGCAGTTTGAGGACAGGGGACGGGACCGGGGAGCTGTTTTTT; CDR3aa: CASSLRTGDGTGELFF
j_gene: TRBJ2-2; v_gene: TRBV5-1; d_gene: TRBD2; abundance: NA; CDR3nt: TGCGCCAGCAGCTTGCTAGCGGGGGGCCCGGAGCTGTTTTTT; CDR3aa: CASSLLAGGPELFF
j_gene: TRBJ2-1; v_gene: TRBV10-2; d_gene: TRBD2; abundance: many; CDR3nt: TGCGCCACCTATCATAGCGGGGGGGGTAATGAGCAGTTCTTC; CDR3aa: CATYHSGGGNEQFF
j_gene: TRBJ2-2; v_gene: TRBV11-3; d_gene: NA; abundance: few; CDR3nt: TGTGCCAGCAGCCCTAGCAGCACCGGGGAGCTGTTTTTT; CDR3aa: CASSPSSTGELFF
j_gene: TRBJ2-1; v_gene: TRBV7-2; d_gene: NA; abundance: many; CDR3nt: TGTGCCAGCAGCTTCTCAGGGGTGGGCAATGAGCAGTTCTTC; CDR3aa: CASSFSGVGNEQFF
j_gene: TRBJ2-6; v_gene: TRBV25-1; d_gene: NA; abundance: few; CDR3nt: TGTGCCAGCAGTGAATCTGTCCGGTCTGGGGCCAACGTCCTGACTTTC; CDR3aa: CASSESVRSGANVLTF
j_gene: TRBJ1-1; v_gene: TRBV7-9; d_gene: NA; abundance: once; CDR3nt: TGTGCCAGCAGCGCGAATAGTGGACTCACGAACACTGAAGCTTTCTTT; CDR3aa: CASSANSGLTNTEAFF
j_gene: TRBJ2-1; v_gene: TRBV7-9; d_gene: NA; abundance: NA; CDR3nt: TGTGCCAGCAGCCAGGGGGGTTGGAATGAGCAGTTCTTC; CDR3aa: CASSQGGWNEQFF
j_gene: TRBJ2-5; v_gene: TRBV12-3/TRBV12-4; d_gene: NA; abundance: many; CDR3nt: TGTGCCAGCAGTTTAAGAGGGGTCCAAGAGACCCAGTACTTC; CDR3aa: CASSLRGVQETQYF
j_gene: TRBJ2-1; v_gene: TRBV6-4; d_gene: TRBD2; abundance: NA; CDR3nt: TGTGCCAGCAGTGAGGCAGCGGGGGGTCTAAATGAGCAGTTCTTC; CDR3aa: CASSEAAGGLNEQFF
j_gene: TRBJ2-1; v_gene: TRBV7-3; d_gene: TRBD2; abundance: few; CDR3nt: TGTGCCAGCAGCCTAGCCGGGACTAGCGGGGGTGACAATGAGCAGTTCTTC; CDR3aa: CASSLAGTSGGDNEQFF
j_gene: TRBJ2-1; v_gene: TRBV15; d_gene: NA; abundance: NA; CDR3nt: TGTGCCACCAGCAGAGTTGGCTATGAGCAGTTCTTC; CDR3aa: CATSRVGYEQFF
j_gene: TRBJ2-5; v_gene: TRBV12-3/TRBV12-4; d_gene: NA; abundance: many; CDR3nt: TGTGCCAGCAGGACTGGTGGCTCGCCCCAGTACTTC; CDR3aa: CASRTGGSPQYF
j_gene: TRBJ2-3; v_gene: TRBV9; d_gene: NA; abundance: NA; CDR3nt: TGTGCCAGCAGAGCCGGGGGCACAGATACGCAGTATTTT; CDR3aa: CASRAGGTDTQYF
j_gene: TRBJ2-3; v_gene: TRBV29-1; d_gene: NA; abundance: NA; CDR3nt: TGCAGCGTTGAGGGGCAGGTCCTCAGCACAGATACGCAGTATTTT; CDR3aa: CSVEGQVLSTDTQYF
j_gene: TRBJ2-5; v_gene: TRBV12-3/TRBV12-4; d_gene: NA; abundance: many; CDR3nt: TGTGCCAGCACCCGAGGGGGTCTCCAAGAGACCCAGTACTTC; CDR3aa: CASTRGGLQETQYF
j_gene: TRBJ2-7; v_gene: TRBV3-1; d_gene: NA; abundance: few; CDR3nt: TGTGCCAGCAGCCAAGGGGGCGGTGGGCTCTCCTACGAGCAGTACTTC; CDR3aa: CASSQGGGGLSYEQYF
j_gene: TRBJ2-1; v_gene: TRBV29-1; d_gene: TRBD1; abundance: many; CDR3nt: TGCAGCGTTGAAGACGGGACAGGGGCTAGCAATGAGCAGTTCTTC; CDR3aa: CSVEDGTGASNEQFF
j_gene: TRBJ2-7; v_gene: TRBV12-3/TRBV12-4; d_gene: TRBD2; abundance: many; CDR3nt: TGTGCCAGCAGTTTTTTCGGTGGGGGGGGGACTCACTACGAGCAGTACTTC; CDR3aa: CASSFFGGGGTHYEQYF
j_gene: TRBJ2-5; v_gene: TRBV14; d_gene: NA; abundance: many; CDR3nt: TGTGCCAGCAGCCAAGATCAAGGGTACCCAGCCGAAAAGTACTTC; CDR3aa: CASSQDQGYPAEKYF
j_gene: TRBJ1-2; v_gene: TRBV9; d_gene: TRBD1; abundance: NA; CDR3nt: TGTGCCAGCAGCGTAAGGGAGGGGGCAGGGTATGGCTACACCTTC; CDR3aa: CASSVREGAGYGYTF
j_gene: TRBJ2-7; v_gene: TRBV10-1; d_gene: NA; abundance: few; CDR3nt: TGCGCCAGCAGTGAGTGGGGGACCAGCGAGCAGTACTTC; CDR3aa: CASSEWGTSEQYF
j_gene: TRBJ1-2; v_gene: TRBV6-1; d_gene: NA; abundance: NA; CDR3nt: TGTGCCAGCAGTGACAGGGTACGCCTTATGAACTATGGCTACACCTTC; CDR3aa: CASSDRVRLMNYGYTF
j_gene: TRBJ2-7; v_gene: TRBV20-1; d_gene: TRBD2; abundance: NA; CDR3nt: TGCAGTGCCCGGAAGACTGGGACTAGCGGGAGCTACGAGCAGTACTTC; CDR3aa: CSARKTGTSGSYEQYF
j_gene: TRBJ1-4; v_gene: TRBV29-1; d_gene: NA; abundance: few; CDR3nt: TGCAGCGTTGCCCGGGGAGGGCTGAATGAAAAACTGTTTTTT; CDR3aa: CSVARGGLNEKLFF
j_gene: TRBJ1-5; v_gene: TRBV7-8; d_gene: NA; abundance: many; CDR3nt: TGTGCCAGCAGCTTTCGGGGGGCTGGTCAGCCCCAGCATTTT; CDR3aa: CASSFRGAGQPQHF
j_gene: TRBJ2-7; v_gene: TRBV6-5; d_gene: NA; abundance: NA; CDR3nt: TGTGCCAGCAGTTACTCCCGGAGCTCCTACGAGCAGTACTTC; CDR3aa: CASSYSRSSYEQYF
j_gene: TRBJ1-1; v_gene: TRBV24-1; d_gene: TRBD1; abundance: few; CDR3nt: TGTGCCACCAGTGACCCCGGACAGGGGGACACTGAAGCTTTCTTT; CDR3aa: CATSDPGQGDTEAFF
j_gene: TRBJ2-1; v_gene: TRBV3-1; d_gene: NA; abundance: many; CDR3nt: TGTGCCAGCAGCCAGTCGATTCGGGAGCAGTTCTTC; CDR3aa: CASSQSIREQFF
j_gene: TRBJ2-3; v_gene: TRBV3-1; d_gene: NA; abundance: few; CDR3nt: TGTGCCAGCAGTCCCCCGATTCAGCCAGATACGCAGTATTTT; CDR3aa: CASSPPIQPDTQYF
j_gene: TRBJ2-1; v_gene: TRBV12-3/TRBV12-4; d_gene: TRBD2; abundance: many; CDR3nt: TGTGCCAGCAGCTCTACTAGCGGGGTCAACAATGAGCAGTTCTTC; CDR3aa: CASSSTSGVNNEQFF
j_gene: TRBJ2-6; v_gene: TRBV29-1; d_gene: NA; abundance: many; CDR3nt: TGCAGCGTTCTATGGGCTGGCTTCAACGTCCTGACTTTC; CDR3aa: CSVLWAGFNVLTF
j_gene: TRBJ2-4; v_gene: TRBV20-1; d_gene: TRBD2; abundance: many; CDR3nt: TGCAGTGCTAGTAGGCCTTCGGGACTAGCGGGAAACATTCAGTACTTC; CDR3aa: CSASRPSGLAGNIQYF
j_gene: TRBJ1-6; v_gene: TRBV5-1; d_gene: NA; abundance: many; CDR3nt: TGCGCCAGCAGCGATTCCGGATGGGGCTCAAATTCACCCCTCCACTTT; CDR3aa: CASSDSGWGSNSPLHF
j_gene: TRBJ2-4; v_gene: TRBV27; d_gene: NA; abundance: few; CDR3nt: TGTGCCAGCACCATGGGGGGGGCGATCGGCATTCAGTACTTC; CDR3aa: CASTMGGAIGIQYF
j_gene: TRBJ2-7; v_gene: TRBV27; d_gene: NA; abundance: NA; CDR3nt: TGTGCCAGCAGTTTGGTCGGCTTAACCTACGAGCAGTACTTC; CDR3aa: CASSLVGLTYEQYF
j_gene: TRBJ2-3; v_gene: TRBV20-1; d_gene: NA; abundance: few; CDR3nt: TGCAGTGGGCTCCGCACAGATACGCAGTATTTT; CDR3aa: CSGLRTDTQYF
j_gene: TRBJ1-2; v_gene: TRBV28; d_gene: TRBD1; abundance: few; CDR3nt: TGTGCCAGCATTGGGGGACAGGGGGTTCTCGGCTATGGCTACACCTTC; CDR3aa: CASIGGQGVLGYGYTF
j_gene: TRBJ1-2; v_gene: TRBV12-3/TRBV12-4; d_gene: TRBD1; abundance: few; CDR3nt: TGTGCCAGCAGTCACCGGGACAGTGCTGGCTACACCTTC; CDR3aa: CASSHRDSAGYTF
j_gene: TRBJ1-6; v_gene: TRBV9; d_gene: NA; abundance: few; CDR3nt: TGTGCCAGCTCAGAGGAAAGGGGTAATTCACCCCTCCACTTT; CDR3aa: CASSEERGNSPLHF
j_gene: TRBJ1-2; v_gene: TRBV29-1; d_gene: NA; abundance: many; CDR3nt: TGCAGCGTTGGAGGGGGAAACTATGGCTACACCTTC; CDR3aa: CSVGGGNYGYTF